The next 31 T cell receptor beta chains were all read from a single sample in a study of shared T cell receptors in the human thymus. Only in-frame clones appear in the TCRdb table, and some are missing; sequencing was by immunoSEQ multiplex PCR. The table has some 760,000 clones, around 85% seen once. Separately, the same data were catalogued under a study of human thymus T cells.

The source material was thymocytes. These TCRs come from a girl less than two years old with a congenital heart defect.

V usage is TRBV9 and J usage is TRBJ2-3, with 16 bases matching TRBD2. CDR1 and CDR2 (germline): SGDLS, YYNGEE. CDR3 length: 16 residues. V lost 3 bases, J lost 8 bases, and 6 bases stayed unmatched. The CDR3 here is CASSAGTSGGAVTQYF. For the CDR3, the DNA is TGTGCCAGCAGCGCGGGGACTAGCGGGGGGGCCGTTACGCAGTATTTT.

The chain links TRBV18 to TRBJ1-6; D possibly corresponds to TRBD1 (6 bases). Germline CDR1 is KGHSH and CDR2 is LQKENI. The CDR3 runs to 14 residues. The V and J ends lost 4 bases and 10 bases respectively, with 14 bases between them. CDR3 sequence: CASSRQVLQSPLHF. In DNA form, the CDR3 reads TGTGCCAGCTCACGACAGGTCTTGCAGTCACCCCTCCACTTT.

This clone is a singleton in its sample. CDR3 sequence reads: CASSFRDTSYEQYF. The DNA of the CDR3 is TGTGCCAGCAGTTTCCGGGACACCTCCTACGAGCAGTACTTC. The chain joins TRBV27 to TRBJ2-7; maybe TRBD1 (6 bases). This CDR3 has 14 residues. Germline lookup yields CDR1 MNHEY and CDR2 SMNVEV (reference sequence). V lost 3 bases, J lost 0 bases, and 9 bases lay in between.

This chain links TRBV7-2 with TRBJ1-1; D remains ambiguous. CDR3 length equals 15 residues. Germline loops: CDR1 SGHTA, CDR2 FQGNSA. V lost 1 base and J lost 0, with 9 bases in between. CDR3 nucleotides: TGTGCCAGCAGCTTAGGAGTCAGGCTGAACACTGAAGCTTTCTTT. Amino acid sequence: CASSLGVRLNTEAFF.

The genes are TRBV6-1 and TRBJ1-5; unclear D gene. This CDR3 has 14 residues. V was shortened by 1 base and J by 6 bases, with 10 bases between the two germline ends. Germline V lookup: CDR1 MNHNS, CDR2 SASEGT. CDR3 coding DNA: TGTGCCAGCAGTGAAGTGGAGGGAGTTCAGCCCCAGCATTTT. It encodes CASSEVEGVQPQHF.

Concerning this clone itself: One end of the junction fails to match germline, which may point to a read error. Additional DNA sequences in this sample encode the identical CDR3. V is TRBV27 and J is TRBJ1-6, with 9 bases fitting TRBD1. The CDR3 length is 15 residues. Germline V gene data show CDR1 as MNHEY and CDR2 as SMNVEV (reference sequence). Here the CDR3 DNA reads TGTGCCAGCAGTTCCCGGGACAGGGCGGATTCCCCCCTCCACTTT. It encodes CASSSRDRADSPLHF.

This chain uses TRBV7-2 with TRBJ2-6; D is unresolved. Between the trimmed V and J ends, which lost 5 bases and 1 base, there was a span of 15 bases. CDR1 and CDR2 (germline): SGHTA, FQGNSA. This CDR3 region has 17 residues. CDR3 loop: CASSPARYPSGANVLTF. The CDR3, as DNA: TGTGCCAGCAGCCCCGCCCGGTATCCTTCTGGGGCCAACGTCCTGACTTTC.

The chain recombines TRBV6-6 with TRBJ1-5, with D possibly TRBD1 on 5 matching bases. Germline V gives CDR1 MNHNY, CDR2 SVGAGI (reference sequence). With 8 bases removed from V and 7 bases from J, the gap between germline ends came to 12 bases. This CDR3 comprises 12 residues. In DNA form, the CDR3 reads TGTGCCAGCTGCCGGAGGGGACAGCCCCAGCATTTT. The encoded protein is CASCRRGQPQHF.

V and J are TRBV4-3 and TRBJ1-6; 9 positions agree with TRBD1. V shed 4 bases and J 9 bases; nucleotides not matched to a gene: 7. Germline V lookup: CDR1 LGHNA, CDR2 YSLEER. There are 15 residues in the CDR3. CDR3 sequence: CASSPKDRGVSPLHF. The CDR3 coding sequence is TGCGCCAGCAGCCCGAAAGACAGGGGGGTTTCACCCCTCCACTTT.

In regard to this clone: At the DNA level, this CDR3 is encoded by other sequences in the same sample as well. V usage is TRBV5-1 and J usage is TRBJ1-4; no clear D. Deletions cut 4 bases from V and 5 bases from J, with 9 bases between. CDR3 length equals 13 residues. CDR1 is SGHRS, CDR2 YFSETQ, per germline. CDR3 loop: CASSRTVNEKLFF. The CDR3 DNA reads TGCGCCAGCAGCAGAACAGTAAATGAAAAACTGTTTTTT.

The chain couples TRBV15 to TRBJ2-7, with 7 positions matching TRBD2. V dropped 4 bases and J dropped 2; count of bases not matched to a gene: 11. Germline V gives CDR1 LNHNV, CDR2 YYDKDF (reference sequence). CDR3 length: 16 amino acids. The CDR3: CATSNLSRGVTYEQYF. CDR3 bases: TGTGCCACCAGCAATCTAAGTCGGGGGGTAACCTACGAGCAGTACTTC.

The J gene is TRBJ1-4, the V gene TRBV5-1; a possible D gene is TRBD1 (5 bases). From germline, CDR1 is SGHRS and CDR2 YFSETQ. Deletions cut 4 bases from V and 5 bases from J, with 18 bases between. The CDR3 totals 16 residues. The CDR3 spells CASSPNTDNSNEKLFF. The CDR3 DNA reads TGCGCCAGCAGCCCCAACACGGACAATTCCAATGAAAAACTGTTTTTT.

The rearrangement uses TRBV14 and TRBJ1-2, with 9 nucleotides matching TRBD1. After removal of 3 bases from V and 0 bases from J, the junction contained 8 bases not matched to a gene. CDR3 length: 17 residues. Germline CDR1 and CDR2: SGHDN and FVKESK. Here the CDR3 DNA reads TGTGCCAGCAGCCAGGGACAGGGCCTACCTCCTAACTATGGCTACACCTTC. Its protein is CASSQGQGLPPNYGYTF.

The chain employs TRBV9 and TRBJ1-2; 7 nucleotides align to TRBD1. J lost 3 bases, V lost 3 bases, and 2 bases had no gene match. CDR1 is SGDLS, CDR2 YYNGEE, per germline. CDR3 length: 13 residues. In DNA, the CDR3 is TGTGCCAGCAGCGGACAGGGTGACTATGGCTACACCTTC. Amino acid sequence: CASSGQGDYGYTF.

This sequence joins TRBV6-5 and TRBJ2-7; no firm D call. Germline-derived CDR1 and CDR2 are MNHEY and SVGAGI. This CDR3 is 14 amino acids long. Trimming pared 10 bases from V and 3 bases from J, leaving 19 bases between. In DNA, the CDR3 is TGTGCCACACCGAACGAGGAACCCCTCTACGAGCAGTACTTC. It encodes CATPNEEPLYEQYF.

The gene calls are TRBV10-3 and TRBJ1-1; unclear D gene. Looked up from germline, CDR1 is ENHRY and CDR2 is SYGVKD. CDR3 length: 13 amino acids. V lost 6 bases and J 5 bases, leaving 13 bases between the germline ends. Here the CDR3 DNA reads TGTGCCATCAGCCAAGCGGTAGGGACTGAAGCTTTCTTT. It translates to CAISQAVGTEAFF.

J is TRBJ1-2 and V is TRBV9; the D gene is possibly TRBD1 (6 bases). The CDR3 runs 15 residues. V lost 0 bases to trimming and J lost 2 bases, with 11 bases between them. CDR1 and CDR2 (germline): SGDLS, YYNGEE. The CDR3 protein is CASSVGLGANYGYTF. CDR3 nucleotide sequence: TGTGCCAGCAGCGTAGGTCTGGGGGCCAACTATGGCTACACCTTC.

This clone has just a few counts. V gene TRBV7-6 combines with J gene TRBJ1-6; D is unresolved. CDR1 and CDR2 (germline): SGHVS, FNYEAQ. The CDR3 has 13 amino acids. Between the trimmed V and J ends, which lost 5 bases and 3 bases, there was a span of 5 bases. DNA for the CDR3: TGTGCCAGCAGCCGCGACTATAATTCACCCCTCCACTTT. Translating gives CASSRDYNSPLHF.

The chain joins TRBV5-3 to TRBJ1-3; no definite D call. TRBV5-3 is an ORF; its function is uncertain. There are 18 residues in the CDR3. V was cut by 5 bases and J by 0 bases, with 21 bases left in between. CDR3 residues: CARRRRGPEQPSGNTIYF. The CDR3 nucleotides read TGTGCCAGAAGACGGAGAGGGCCAGAACAGCCCTCTGGAAACACCATATATTTT.

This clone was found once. The CDR3 sequence: CASSLPGQGFQFNYGYTF. The DNA of the CDR3 is TGTGCCAGCAGCTTACCGGGACAGGGTTTCCAATTTAACTATGGCTACACCTTC. The chain has TRBV5-6 and TRBJ1-2; 9 nucleotides align to TRBD1. The germline V gene encodes CDR1 SGHDT and CDR2 YYEEEE. The V and J ends lost 2 bases and 1 base, in that order; junction bases with no gene match: 12. The CDR3 is 18 amino acids.

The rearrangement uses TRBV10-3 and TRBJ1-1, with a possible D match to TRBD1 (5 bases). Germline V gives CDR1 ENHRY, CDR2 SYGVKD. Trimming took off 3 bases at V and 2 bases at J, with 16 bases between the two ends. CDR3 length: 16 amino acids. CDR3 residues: CAISDPSGAINTEAFF. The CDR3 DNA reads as TGTGCCATCAGTGACCCCTCTGGGGCAATAAACACTGAAGCTTTCTTT.

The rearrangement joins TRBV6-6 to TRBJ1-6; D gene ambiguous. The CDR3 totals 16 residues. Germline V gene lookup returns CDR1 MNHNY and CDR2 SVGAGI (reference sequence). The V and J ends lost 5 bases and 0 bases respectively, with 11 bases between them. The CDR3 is CASSPAGSSYNSPLHF. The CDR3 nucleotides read TGTGCCAGCAGTCCAGCCGGGAGCTCCTATAATTCACCCCTCCACTTT.

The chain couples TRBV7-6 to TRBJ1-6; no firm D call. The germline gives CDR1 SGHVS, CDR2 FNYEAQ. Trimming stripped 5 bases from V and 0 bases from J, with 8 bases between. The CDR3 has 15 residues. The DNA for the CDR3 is TGTGCCAGCAGCCCCCGGAGCTCCTATAATTCACCCCTCCACTTT. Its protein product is CASSPRSSYNSPLHF. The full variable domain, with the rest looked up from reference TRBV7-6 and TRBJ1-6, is GAGVSQSPRYKVTKRGQDVALRCDPISGHVSLYWYRQALGQGPEFLTYFNYEAQQDKSGLPNDRFSAERPEGSISTLTIQRTEQRDSAMYRCASSPRSSYNSPLHFGNGTRLTVT.

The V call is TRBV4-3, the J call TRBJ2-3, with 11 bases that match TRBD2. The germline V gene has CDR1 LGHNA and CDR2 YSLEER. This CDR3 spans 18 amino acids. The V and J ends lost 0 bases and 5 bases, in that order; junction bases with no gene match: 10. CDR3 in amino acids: CASSQEPLTSGAEDTQYF. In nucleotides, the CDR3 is TGCGCCAGCAGCCAAGAGCCCTTGACTAGCGGGGCCGAAGATACGCAGTATTTT.

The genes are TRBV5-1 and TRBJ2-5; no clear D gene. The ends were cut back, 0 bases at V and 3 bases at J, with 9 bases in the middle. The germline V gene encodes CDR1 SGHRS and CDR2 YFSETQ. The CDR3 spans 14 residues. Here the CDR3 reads CASSLAPVEETQYF. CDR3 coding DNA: TGCGCCAGCAGCTTGGCGCCGGTGGAAGAGACCCAGTACTTC.

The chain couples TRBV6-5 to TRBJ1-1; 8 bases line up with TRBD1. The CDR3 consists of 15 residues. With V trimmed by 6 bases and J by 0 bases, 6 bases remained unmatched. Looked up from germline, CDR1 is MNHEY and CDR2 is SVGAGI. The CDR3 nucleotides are TGTGCCAGCAGACAGGGGACAGGACTGAACACTGAAGCTTTCTTT. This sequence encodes CASRQGTGLNTEAFF.

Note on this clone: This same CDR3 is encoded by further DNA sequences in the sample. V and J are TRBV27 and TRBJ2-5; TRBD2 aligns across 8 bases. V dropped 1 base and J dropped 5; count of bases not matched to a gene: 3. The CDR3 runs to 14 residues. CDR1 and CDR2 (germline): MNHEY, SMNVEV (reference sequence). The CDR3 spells CASSLYPGGETQYF. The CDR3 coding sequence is TGTGCCAGCAGTTTATACCCGGGAGGGGAGACCCAGTACTTC.

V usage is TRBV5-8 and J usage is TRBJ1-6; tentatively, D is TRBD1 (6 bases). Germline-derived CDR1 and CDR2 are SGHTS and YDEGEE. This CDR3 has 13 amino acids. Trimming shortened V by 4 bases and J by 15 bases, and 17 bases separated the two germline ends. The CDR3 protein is CASSPRQDVVLHF. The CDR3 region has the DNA TGTGCCAGCAGCCCAAGACAGGACGTGGTCCTCCACTTT.

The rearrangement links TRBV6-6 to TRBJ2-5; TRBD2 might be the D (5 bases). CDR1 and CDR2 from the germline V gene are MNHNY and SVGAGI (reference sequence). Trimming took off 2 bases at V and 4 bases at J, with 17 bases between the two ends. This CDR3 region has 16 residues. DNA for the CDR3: TGTGCCAGCAGTTACCTACTGATCGGGATCGGAGAGACCCAGTACTTC. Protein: CASSYLLIGIGETQYF.

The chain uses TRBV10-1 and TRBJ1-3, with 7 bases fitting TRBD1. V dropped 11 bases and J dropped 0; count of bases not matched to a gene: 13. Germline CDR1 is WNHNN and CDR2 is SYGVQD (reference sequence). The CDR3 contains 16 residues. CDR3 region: CARKPHRGSSGNTIYF. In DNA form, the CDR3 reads TGCGCCCGGAAACCCCACAGGGGATCCTCTGGAAACACCATATATTTT.

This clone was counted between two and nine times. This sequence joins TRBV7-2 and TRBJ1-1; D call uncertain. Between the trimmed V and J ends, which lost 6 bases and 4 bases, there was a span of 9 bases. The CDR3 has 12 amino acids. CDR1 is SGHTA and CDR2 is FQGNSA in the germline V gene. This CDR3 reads CASRLPGTEAFF. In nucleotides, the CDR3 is TGTGCCAGCAGGCTACCGGGCACTGAAGCTTTCTTT. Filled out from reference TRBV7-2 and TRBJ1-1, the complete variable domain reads GAGVSQSPSNKVTEKGKDVELRCDPISGHTALYWYRQSLGQGLEFLIYFQGNSAPDKSGLPSDRFSAERTGGSVSTLTIQRTQQEDSAVYLCASRLPGTEAFFGQGTRLTVV.